This T cell receptor beta chain emerged from a study of identical twins. This clonotype has ten or more counts. Its antigen is undetermined. Using its own MiXCR run on the 5' RACE reads, TCRdb lists one record per CDR3 protein. The table includes 500,000 to 600,000 distinct CDR3 sequences, approximately 22% detected once. Study results and limitations: Analyses of zero insertions could, in part, be confounded by invariant MAIT and iNKT cells. Interpretation of the results relied on cross-sectional statistical analysis and not on following the same donors.

These records were also assigned to another study, of T cells expressing NK-cell markers. From that study: The dominant NKG2C+ clonotypes represented about 1.0-7.0% of CD8+ T cells in several donors. Once again these clonotypes came out on top in the CD3+CD56-NKG2C+ fraction of four donors.

Sequencing input: CD4+ T cells sorted from blood. The TCR originated in a woman in her late teens or twenties in good health.

CDR3 amino acids: CASSQDTIVHF. CDR3 nucleotide sequence: TGTGCCAGCAGCCAAGATACGATAGTCCACTTT. This chain uses TRBV14 with TRBJ1-6; no clear D. Trimming cost V 0 bases and J 17 bases, with 8 bases left between them. CDR3 length: 11 residues. Germline-derived CDR1 and CDR2 are SGHDN and FVKESK.